This TCR beta chain was observed in a study of T cells in Graves' hyperthyroidism and ophthalmopathy. To note about this clonotype: A read error may explain this, as a much larger clone is one base away.

This CDR3 has 15 amino acids. Looked up from germline, CDR1 is MNHNS and CDR2 is SASEGT. RNA transcripts provided the source from which TCR beta CDR3 regions were amplified. HTBI primers drove first-round RT-PCR of the TCR CDR3. One entry per CDR3 protein, called by TCRdb with MiXCR from the multiplex PCR reads. The sample yields around 290,000 distinct CDR3 sequences, roughly 15% seen once. Patients were excluded for uncontrolled infection, other autoimmune disease, pregnancy or lactation. Diagnoses rested on clinical symptoms, serum thyroxine and TRAb, thyroid ultrasound and orbital computed tomography. Blood from later-ophthalmopathy patients was taken at first hyperthyroidism diagnosis.

The TCR was taken from a woman aged 25 to 45 with Graves' hyperthyroidism that later progressed to Graves' ophthalmopathy. Sequenced material: blood. The chain carries TRBV6-1 and TRBJ2-6; a possible D gene is TRBD2 (7 bases). CDR3 sequence (DNA): TGTGCCAGCCTCGGGGGGACACCTGGGGACAACGTCCTGACTTTC. Translated: CASLGGTPGDNVLTF.